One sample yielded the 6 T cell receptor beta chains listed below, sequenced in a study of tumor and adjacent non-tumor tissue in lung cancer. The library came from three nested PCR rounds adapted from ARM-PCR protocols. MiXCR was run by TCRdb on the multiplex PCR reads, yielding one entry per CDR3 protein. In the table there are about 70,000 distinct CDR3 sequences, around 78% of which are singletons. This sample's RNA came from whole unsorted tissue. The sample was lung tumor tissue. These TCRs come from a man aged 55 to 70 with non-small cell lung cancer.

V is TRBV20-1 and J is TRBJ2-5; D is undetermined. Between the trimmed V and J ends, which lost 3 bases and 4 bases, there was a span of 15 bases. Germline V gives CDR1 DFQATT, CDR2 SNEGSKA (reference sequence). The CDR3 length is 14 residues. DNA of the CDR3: TGCAGTGCTAGCCGCGTAGGTCCGACAGAGACCCAGTACTTC. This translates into CSASRVGPTETQYF.

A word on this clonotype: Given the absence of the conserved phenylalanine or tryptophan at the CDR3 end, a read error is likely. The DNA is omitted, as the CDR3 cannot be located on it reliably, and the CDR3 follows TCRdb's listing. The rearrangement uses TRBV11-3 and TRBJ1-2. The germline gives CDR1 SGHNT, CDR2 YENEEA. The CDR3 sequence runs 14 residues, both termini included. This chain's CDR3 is CASGNERYNYGYTS.

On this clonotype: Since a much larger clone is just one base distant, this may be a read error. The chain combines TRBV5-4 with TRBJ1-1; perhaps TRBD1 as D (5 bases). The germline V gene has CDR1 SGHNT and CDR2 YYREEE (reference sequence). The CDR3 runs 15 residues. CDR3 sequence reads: CAISLQGYMNTEAFF. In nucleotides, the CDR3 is TGTGCCATCAGCTTGCAGGGATACATGAACACTGAAGCTTTCTTT.

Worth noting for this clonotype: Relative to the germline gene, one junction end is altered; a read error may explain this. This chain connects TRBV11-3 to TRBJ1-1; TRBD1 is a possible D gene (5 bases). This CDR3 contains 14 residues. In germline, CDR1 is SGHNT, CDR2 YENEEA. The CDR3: CARSLGGEGNEAFF. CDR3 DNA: TGTGCCAGAAGCTTAGGAGGGGAGGGAAATGAAGCTTTCTTT.

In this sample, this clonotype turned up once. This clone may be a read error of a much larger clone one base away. The CDR3 DNA is TGCACTGCTAGAGATAGCGGGGATCAAGGGACCCAGTACTTC. This encodes CTARDSGDQGTQYF. The gene calls are TRBV20-1 and TRBJ2-5; 8 bases line up with TRBD2. From germline, CDR1 is DFQATT and CDR2 SNEGSKA (reference sequence). This CDR3 contains 14 residues.

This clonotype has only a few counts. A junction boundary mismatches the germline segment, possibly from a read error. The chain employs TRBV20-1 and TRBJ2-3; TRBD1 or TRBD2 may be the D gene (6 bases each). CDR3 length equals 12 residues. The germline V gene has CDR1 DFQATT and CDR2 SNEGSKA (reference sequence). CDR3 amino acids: CGAWRGRDTQYF. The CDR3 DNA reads TGCGGTGCTTGGAGGGGGAGGGATACGCAGTATTTT.